This T cell receptor beta chain was observed in a study of blood T cell repertoires in COVID-19. Study-wide context: Sources were T cells, B-cell-depleted T cells, or PBMCs; the material itself was cDNA or gDNA.

This clone showed up just once. Authors' data handling: Reference gene primer amplification in the assay estimated nucleated cell counts. Produced via immunoSEQ multiplex PCR; TCRdb's table is partial and in-frame only. The V and J calls and clone size come from that table; D and trimming were worked out from the DNA. The sample includes approximately 90,000 clones, about 88% seen only once; the top ten take 18%. V was clipped by 2 bases and J by 4 bases, with 8 bases between them. The CDR3 length is 14 residues. The V gene's germline CDR1 is MNHEY and CDR2 SMNVEV (reference sequence). Material for sequencing was peripheral blood. The receptor's source is a woman older than 75 with acute or convalescent COVID-19. The gene calls are TRBV27 and TRBJ2-2, with D tentatively TRBD1 (6 bases). The CDR3 DNA is TGTGCCAGCAGTTTAGGACAGCTCACCGGGGAGCTGTTTTTT. Amino acids: CASSLGQLTGELFF.